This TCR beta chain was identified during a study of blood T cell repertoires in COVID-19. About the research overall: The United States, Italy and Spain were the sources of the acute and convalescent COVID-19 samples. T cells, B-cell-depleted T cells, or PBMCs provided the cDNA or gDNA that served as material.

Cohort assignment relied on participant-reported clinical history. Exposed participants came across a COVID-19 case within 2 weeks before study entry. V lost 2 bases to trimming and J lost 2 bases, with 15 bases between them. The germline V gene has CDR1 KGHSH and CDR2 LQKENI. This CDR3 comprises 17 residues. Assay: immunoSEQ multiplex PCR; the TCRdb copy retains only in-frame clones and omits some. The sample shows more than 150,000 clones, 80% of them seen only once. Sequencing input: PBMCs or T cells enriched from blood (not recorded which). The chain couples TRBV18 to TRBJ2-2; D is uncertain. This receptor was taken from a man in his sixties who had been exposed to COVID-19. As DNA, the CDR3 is TGTGCCAGCTCACCAAATTCCGCACAGCAAAACACCGGGGAGCTGTTTTTT. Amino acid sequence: CASSPNSAQQNTGELFF.